This T cell receptor beta chain was identified in a study of shared clonotypes between healthy human individuals. Study-wide findings and caveats: Naive CD4 clonotypes were shared across a few donors at about 5.2%.

In regard to this clone: What it recognizes is unknown.

Replicate PCRs from sorted subsets contained approximately 190 ng DNA, which is 30,000 to 35,000 T cell genomes. Original methodology: ImmunoSEQ yielded junction-only sequences lacking quality scores, so filtering differed. Only in-frame clones appear in the TCRdb table, and some are missing; sequencing was by immunoSEQ multiplex PCR. Clone size and the V and J calls come from that table; the DNA yielded D and trimming. The table has roughly 1,100,000 clones, roughly 80% seen once; the top ten hold approximately 1.5%. Both subsets, CD45RA+ naive and CD45RA-negative memory, were split from the CD4+ cells. Per germline, CDR1 SGHNT and CDR2 YYREEE (reference sequence). The CDR3 is 14 residues long. Trimming cost V 3 bases and J 1 base, with 11 bases left between them.

This sequence originates from a man between 18 and 35 years old in good health. The V and J genes are TRBV5-4 and TRBJ2-7; D gene uncertain. The sequencing sample was made of memory CD4+ T cells sorted from blood. Subset indicated: CD45RA-negative fraction. The DNA of the CDR3 is TGTGCCAGCAGCTCAACTCTAGGGTCCTACGAGCAGTACTTC. Amino acid sequence: CASSSTLGSYEQYF. Full variable domain (remainder filled in from reference TRBV5-4 and TRBJ2-7): ETGVTQSPTHLIKTRGQQVTLRCSSQSGHNTVSWYQQALGQGPQFIFQYYREEENGRGNFPPRFSGLQFPNYSSELNVNALELDDSALYLCASSSTLGSYEQYFGPGTRLTVT.